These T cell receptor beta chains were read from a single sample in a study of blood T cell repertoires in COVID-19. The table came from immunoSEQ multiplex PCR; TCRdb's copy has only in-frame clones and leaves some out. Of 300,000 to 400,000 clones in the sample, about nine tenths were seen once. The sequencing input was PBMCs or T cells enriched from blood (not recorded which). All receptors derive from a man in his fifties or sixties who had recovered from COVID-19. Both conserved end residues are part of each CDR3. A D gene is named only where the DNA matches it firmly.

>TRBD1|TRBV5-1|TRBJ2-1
CASSPRDRVNNEQFF
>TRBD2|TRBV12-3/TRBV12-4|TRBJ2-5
CASSASGGETQYF
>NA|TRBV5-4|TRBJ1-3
CASSIQGDGNTIYF
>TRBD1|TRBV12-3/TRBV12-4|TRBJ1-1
CASSSHRGTEAFF
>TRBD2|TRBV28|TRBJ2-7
CASTQGWGLGYEQYF
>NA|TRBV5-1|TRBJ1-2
CASSLGLVWGETNYGYTF
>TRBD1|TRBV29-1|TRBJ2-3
CSVEGRGPTDTQYF
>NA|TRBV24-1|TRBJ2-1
CATSDPGTPKGNEQFF
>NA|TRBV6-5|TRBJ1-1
CASIRTGFSEAFF
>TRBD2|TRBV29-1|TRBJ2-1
CSVEDRYGTSGYNEQFF
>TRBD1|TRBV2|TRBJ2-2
CASRRTGETGELFF
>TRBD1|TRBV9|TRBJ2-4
CASSPRGQGVGGLKYF
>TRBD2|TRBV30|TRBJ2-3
CAPPSGTSGSTDTQYF
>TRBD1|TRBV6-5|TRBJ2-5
CASNDRGMETQYF
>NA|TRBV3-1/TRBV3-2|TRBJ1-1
CASSQSGGTEAFF
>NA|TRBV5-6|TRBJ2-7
CASSLMQSYEQYF
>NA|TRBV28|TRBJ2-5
CASSVTSMETQYF
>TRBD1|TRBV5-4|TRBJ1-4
CASSQRQGAKEKLFF
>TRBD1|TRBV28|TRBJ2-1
CASSLRTGVYNEQFF
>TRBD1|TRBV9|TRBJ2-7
CASSLGQFSYEQYF
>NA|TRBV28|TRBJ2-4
CASSRGQSTVAKNIQYF
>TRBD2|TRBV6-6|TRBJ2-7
CASNTRGGGEQYF
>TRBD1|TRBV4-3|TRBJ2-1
CASSQGMTGVGTYNEQFF
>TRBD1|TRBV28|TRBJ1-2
CASSLGGTANYGYTF
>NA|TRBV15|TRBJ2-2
CATSSPNRQLYTGELFF
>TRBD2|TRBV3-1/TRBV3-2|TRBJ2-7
CASSLSYGRATYEQYF
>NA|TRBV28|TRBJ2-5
CASAERGGGETQYF
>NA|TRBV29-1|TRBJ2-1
CSARQGRASGSNYNEQFF
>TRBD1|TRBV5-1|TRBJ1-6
CASSATPRGDSPLHF